A selection of T cell receptor beta chains follows, all from one sample in a study of blood T cells in healthy people across ages. Using its own MiXCR run on the 5' RACE reads, TCRdb lists one record per CDR3 protein. Among 800,000 to 1,000,000 distinct CDR3 sequences listed, roughly 50% were seen once. The specimen was blood. All receptors come from a man aged 25-40 years in good health. The CDR3 runs from the conserved cysteine through the conserved F or W. D genes are given only for firm matches. A row's size may be missing; if present it is once, few, many or a size class.

J gene | clone size | D gene | V gene | CDR3 DNA | CDR3 protein
TRBJ2-4 | few | . | TRBV7-2 | TGTGCCAGCAGCTTCGACAGCATTCAGTACTTC | CASSFDSIQYF
TRBJ2-1 | . | . | TRBV5-1 | TGCGCCAGCAGCTTGGCATCCGGGGCCTCCTACAATGAGCAGTTCTTC | CASSLASGASYNEQFF
TRBJ1-2 | . | . | TRBV7-8 | TGTGCCAGCAGCAGATACAGTTACGACTATGGCTACACCTTC | CASSRYSYDYGYTF
TRBJ2-7 | few | . | TRBV29-1 | TGCAGCGTTGGACCCCAGGGCTTATACGAGCAGTACTTC | CSVGPQGLYEQYF
TRBJ2-3 | . | . | TRBV12-3/TRBV12-4 | TGTGCCAGCAGTTCCGTTGCGGTCACAGATACGCAGTATTTT | CASSSVAVTDTQYF
TRBJ2-1 | few | . | TRBV4-3 | TGCGCCAGCAGCCAAGAAGCAAGCTCCAGGTACAATGAGCAGTTCTTC | CASSQEASSRYNEQFF
TRBJ2-5 | . | . | TRBV7-9 | TGTGCCAGCAGCCTTCCCGCTCAGCGATCAACAATAGAGACCCAGTACTTC | CASSLPAQRSTIETQYF
TRBJ2-5 | few | TRBD2 | TRBV7-8 | TGTGCCAGCAGCTCCCGAAGATTAGCGGGGGCAGAGACCCAGTACTTC | CASSSRRLAGAETQYF
TRBJ1-2 | . | . | TRBV28 | TGTGCCAGTTTCGAGGAGTATGGCTACACCTTC | CASFEEYGYTF
TRBJ2-7 | . | TRBD1 | TRBV9 | TGTGCCAGCAGCCCTCGTCCCGGGACAGGTTTGGAGCAGTACTTC | CASSPRPGTGLEQYF
TRBJ2-6 | . | . | TRBV9 | TGTGCCAGCAGCGTAGTACCGGCCTCCGACGTCCTGACTTTC | CASSVVPASDVLTF
TRBJ2-3 | . | . | TRBV4-1 | TGCGCCAGCAGCCAAGAGTGGAGGGCCACTGCAGATACGCAGTATTTT | CASSQEWRATADTQYF
TRBJ2-1 | few | TRBD2 | TRBV9 | TGTGCCAGCAGCGCTAGCGGGGGGGCGGCTAATGAGCAGTTCTTC | CASSASGGAANEQFF
TRBJ1-2 | . | . | TRBV20-1 | TGCAGTGCTGTGAGTTGGGACCGTGGCTATGGCTACACCTTC | CSAVSWDRGYGYTF
TRBJ2-1 | . | . | TRBV6-2/TRBV6-3 | TGTGCCGGCAGTTATTGGCGGGGCTCCTACAATGAGCAGTTCTTC | CAGSYWRGSYNEQFF
TRBJ1-2 | . | . | TRBV5-1 | TGCGCCAGCAGCTTGGCCGGGCTTGGACCACTTGGCTACACCTTC | CASSLAGLGPLGYTF
TRBJ2-1 | many | . | TRBV4-1 | TGCGCCAGCAGCGGACAACAGGCAAGCTCCTACAATGAGCAGTTCTTC | CASSGQQASSYNEQFF
TRBJ2-4 | few | . | TRBV12-3/TRBV12-4 | TGTGCCAGCAGTCCTCAGGTAGCCAAAAACATTCAGTACTTC | CASSPQVAKNIQYF
TRBJ1-2 | . | . | TRBV25-1 | TGTGCCAGCAGTGAAACAAGGGGAAGGAATGGCTACACCTTC | CASSETRGRNGYTF
TRBJ2-5 | . | TRBD2 | TRBV20-1 | TGCAGTGCGGCGGCTAGCGGGGGTCAGACCCAGTACTTC | CSAAASGGQTQYF
TRBJ2-3 | few | TRBD2 | TRBV10-3 | TGTGCCATCAGTGGGACTAGCGGGGGCTCTGGGGATACGCAGTATTTT | CAISGTSGGSGDTQYF
TRBJ2-7 | . | . | TRBV29-1 | TGCAGCGTCGGTACCAGAGTCTCCTACAATGAGCAGTACTTC | CSVGTRVSYNEQYF